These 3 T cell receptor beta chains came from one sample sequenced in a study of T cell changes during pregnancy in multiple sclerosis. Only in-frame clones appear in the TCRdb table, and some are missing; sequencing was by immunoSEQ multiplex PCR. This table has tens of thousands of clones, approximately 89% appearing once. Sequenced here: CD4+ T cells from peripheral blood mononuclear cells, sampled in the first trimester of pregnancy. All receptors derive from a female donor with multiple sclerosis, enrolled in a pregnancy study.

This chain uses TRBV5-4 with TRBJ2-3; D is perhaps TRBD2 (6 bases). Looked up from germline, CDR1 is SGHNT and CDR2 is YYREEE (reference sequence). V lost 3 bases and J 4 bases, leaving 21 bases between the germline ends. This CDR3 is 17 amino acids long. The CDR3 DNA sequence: TGTGCCAGCAGCTCGGGACTCCACAGCTGGACCTCAGATACGCAGTATTTT. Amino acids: CASSSGLHSWTSDTQYF.

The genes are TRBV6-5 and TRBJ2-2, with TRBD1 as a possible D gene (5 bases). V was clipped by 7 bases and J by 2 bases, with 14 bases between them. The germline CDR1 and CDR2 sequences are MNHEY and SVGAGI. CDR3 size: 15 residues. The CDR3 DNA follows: TGTGCCAGCACCCTGCTGACAGTAAACACCGGGGAGCTGTTTTTT. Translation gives CASTLLTVNTGELFF.

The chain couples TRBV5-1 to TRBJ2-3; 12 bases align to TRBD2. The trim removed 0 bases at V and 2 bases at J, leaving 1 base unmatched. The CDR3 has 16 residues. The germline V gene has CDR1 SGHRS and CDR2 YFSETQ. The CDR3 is CASSLASGRVTDTQYF. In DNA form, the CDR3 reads TGCGCCAGCAGCTTGGCTAGCGGGAGGGTCACAGATACGCAGTATTTT.